Each of the 11 T cell receptor beta chains below was sequenced from the same sample in a study of shared clonotypes between healthy human individuals (dated by TCRdb to 2018 to 2020). Library preparation was by the immunoSEQ multiplex PCR assay. The immuneACCESS repertoire file appears here via TCRdb, limited to in-frame rearrangements. These files lack a portion of the clones; in checked studies, under half of the deficit traces to unresolved V genes, and the cause of the others is not known. Present in this sample are around 2.5 million clones, approximately 94% of which were seen just once. 0.36% of the sample comes from the top ten. Sequencing was carried out using naive CD4+ T cells from PBMCs. Explained via the paper, the cell subset or site label denotes: CD45RA+ positively selected. The receptors were sampled from a man between 18 and 29 years old in good health. Some clones in this sample may be carry-over from other donors' samples.

The rearrangement joins TRBV10-2 to TRBJ2-7, with D unclear. The CDR3 runs 11 residues. V was pared by 6 bases and J by 1 base, with 4 bases between. The V gene's germline CDR1 is WSHSY and CDR2 SAAADI. The CDR3 DNA is TGCGCCAGCAGGAGATCCTACGAGCAGTACTTC. This gives the protein CASRRSYEQYF.

The V gene is TRBV11-2, the J gene TRBJ1-3, with D unclear. This CDR3 is built from 14 residues. V was clipped by 5 bases and J by 8 bases, with 16 bases between them. From germline, CDR1 is SGHAT and CDR2 FQNNGV. CDR3 nucleotides: TGTGCCAGCAGCCGCGGGGTCCCAGAGTACACCATATATTTT. Residues: CASSRGVPEYTIYF. The entire variable domain, with the rest obtained from reference TRBV11-2 and TRBJ1-3, is as follows: EAGVAQSPRYKIIEKRQSVAFWCNPISGHATLYWYQQILGQGPKLLIQFQNNGVVDDSQLPKDRFSAERLKGVDSTLKIQPAKLEDSAVYLCASSRGVPEYTIYFGEGSWLTVV.

CDR3 nucleotide sequence: TGTGCCTGGAGTGGGGGCACTGGTAGAGGTGATACGCAGTATTTT. Amino acid sequence: CAWSGGTGRGDTQYF. The chain has TRBV30 and TRBJ2-3; maybe TRBD1 (5 bases). Germline V gene sequence: CDR1 GTSNPN, CDR2 SVGIG (reference sequence). V dropped 1 base and J dropped 6 bases, with 17 bases sitting between them. This CDR3 has 15 amino acids.

This clone was seen once. The chain links TRBV11-3 to TRBJ2-3; D is perhaps TRBD1 or TRBD2 (5 bases each). V was trimmed by 5 bases and J by 5 bases, leaving 14 bases between them. Germline V gene data show CDR1 as SGHNT and CDR2 as YENEEA. This CDR3 is 14 amino acids long. This CDR3 reads CASSRDGRGDTQYF. The CDR3 DNA is TGTGCCAGCAGCAGGGACGGGCGTGGAGATACGCAGTATTTT.

The genes are TRBV28 and TRBJ1-2; possibly TRBD1 for D (6 bases). Germline loops: CDR1 MDHEN, CDR2 SYDVKM. This CDR3 contains 13 residues. V dropped 10 bases and J dropped 8 bases, with 20 bases sitting between them. The CDR3 DNA is TGTGCCACCCTCCCCGGGGGGCTTTCGGGCTACACCTTC. Protein product: CATLPGGLSGYTF.

The chain carries TRBV21-1 and TRBJ2-7; TRBD1 was called by the table and not checked on the DNA. TRBV21-1 counts as a pseudogene. This CDR3 is 14 amino acids long. The CDR3 spells CASSILQGKDEQYF. The CDR3 coding sequence is TGTGCCAGCAGCATCTTGCAGGGTAAGGACGAGCAGTACTTC.

This chain uses TRBV19 with TRBJ1-4, with 7 bases aligning to TRBD1. This CDR3 is 15 amino acids long. Germline CDR1 is LNHDA and CDR2 is SQIVND (reference sequence). V shed 5 bases and J 3 bases; nucleotides not matched to a gene: 6. CDR3 region: CASSSLTGSNEKLFF. The DNA for the CDR3 is TGTGCCAGTAGTTCCCTGACAGGGTCTAATGAAAAACTGTTTTTT.

V is TRBV2 and J is TRBJ1-1; 7 bases line up with TRBD1. Germline CDR1 reads SNHLY; CDR2 reads FYNNEI. The CDR3 covers 15 residues. V shed 6 bases and J 5 bases; nucleotides not matched to a gene: 12. CDR3 sequence (DNA): TGTGCCAGCAGATTAAGGGGGACAGCAGGAACTGAAGCTTTCTTT. Residues: CASRLRGTAGTEAFF.

This chain connects TRBV19 to TRBJ2-7; 12 bases are shared with TRBD1. In germline, CDR1 is LNHDA, CDR2 SQIVND (reference sequence). CDR3 length: 12 amino acids. V gave up 10 bases and J gave up 6 bases; unmatched junction bases: 4. The CDR3 loop is CATGDRGLEQYF. The CDR3 nucleotides are TGTGCCACGGGGGACAGGGGGCTCGAGCAGTACTTC.

The genes are TRBV7-6 and TRBJ2-3; 8 bases line up with TRBD1. V shed 5 bases and J 6 bases; nucleotides not matched to a gene: 13. The CDR3 contains 16 residues. Germline-derived CDR1 and CDR2 are SGHVS and FNYEAQ. For the CDR3, the DNA is TGTGCCAGCAGCCAGCCGGTCAGGGGGCGCTGGGATACGCAGTATTTT. The encoded protein is CASSQPVRGRWDTQYF.

The chain links TRBV9 to TRBJ2-2; possibly TRBD2 for D (5 bases). The V and J ends lost 1 base and 0 bases respectively, with 10 bases between them. Germline V gene data show CDR1 as SGDLS and CDR2 as YYNGEE. The CDR3 totals 16 residues. The CDR3 region is CASSVMGASNTGELFF. CDR3 in DNA: TGTGCCAGCAGCGTAATGGGAGCTTCGAACACCGGGGAGCTGTTTTTT.